This TCR beta chain was captured by sequencing in a study of blood T cell repertoires in COVID-19. Study at large: Researchers got acute and convalescent COVID-19 samples from the United States, Italy and Spain. Sources were T cells, B-cell-depleted T cells, or PBMCs; the material itself was cDNA or gDNA.

Per the study methods: Nucleated cell number was recorded as an estimate derived from reference gene primer amplification. Using immunoSEQ multiplex PCR, the repertoire was profiled, and TCRdb retains in-frame clones only, with some absent. V and J calls and clone size are those listed in that table; D and trimming were worked out from the DNA. The profile shows around 110,000 clones, about 88% of them singletons. Sample: peripheral blood. The receptor comes from a man between 35 and 55 years old with acute or convalescent COVID-19.

CDR3 in amino acids: CASSREGHYNEQFF. The CDR3 DNA is TGTGCCAGTAGTAGGGAGGGCCACTACAATGAGCAGTTCTTC. The genes are TRBV19 and TRBJ2-1; TRBD2 matches at 7 bases. CDR3 size: 14 residues. V dropped 4 bases and J dropped 3; count of bases not matched to a gene: 3. Germline CDR1 LNHDA, CDR2 SQIVND (reference sequence).